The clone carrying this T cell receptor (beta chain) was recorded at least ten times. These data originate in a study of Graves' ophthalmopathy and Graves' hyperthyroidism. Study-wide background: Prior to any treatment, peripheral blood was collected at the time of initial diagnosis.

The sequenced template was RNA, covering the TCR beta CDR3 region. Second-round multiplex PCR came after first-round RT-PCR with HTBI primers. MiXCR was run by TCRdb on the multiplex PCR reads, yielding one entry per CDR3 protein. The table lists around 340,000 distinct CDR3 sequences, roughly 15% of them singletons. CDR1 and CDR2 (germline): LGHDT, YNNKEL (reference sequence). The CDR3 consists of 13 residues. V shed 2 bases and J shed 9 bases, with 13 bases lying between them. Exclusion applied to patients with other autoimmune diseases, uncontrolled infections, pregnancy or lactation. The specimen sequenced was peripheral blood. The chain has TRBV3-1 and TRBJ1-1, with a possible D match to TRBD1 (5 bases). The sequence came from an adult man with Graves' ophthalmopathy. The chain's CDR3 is CASSQLDRGQAFF. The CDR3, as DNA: TGTGCCAGCAGCCAACTCGACAGAGGGCAAGCTTTCTTT. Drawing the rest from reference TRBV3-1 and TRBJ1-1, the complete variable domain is DTAVSQTPKYLVTQMGNDKSIKCEQNLGHDTMYWYKQDSKKFLKIMFSYNNKELIINETVPNRFSPKSPDKAHLNLHINSLELGDSAVYFCASSQLDRGQAFFGQGTRLTVV.